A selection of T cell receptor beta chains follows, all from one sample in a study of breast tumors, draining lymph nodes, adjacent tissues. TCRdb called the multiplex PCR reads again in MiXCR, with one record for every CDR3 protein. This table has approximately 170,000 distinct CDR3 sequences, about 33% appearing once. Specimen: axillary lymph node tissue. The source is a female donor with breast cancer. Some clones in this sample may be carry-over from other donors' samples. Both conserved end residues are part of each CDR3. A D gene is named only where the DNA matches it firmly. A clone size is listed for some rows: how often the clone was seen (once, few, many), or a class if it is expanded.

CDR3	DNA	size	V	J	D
CASSGHREQSSGNTIYF	TGTGCCAGCAGTGGGCACAGGGAGCAGTCATCTGGAAACACCATATATTTT	many	TRBV6-6	TRBJ1-3	-
CASSWGTGEIYEQYF	TGTGCCAGCAGCTGGGGGACAGGGGAAATCTACGAGCAGTACTTC	many	TRBV11-2	TRBJ2-7	TRBD1
CASSQGTSGAEQYF	TGTGCCAGCAGTCAGGGGACTAGCGGGGCCGAGCAGTACTTC	many	TRBV12-3/TRBV12-4	TRBJ2-7	TRBD2
CASSLVLAGTAGNTIYF	TGTGCCAGCAGCTTGGTCCTCGCGGGGACAGCTGGAAACACCATATATTTT	-	TRBV5-6	TRBJ1-3	TRBD1
CSAKGGPRYGYTF	TGCAGTGCTAAAGGGGGGCCCAGGTATGGCTACACCTTC	many	TRBV20-1	TRBJ1-2	-
CASSVGTGAYEQYF	TGTGCCAGCAGCGTAGGGACAGGGGCTTACGAGCAGTACTTC	-	TRBV9	TRBJ2-7	TRBD1
CASARISGGPGANVLTF	TGCGCCAGCGCCCGAATAAGCGGGGGTCCCGGGGCCAACGTCCTGACTTTC	many	TRBV4-1	TRBJ2-6	TRBD2
CASSFVQGTDTQYF	TGTGCCAGCAGCTTTGTTCAAGGCACAGATACGCAGTATTTT	many	TRBV11-2	TRBJ2-3	-
CSAKQGAGEQYF	TGCAGTGCCAAACAGGGGGCAGGGGAGCAGTACTTC	many	TRBV20-1	TRBJ2-7	TRBD1
CASRISGGGYEQYF	TGCGCCAGCAGAATCTCAGGGGGCGGCTACGAGCAGTACTTC	-	TRBV5-1	TRBJ2-7	TRBD1
CASNALGGPLEPLHF	TGTGCCAGCAACGCTTTGGGGGGTCCCTTAGAACCCCTCCACTTT	many	TRBV9	TRBJ1-6	-
CASSPRALERPHF	TGTGCCAGCTCACCACGGGCACTAGAGCGACCCCACTTT	many	TRBV18	TRBJ1-6	-
CAFIGEENEKLFF	TGTGCTTTCATAGGGGAGGAAAATGAAAAACTGTTTTTT	-	TRBV10-3	TRBJ1-4	-
CASSLSANSYNEQFF	TGTGCCAGCAGTTTATCGGCGAACTCCTACAATGAGCAGTTCTTC	few	TRBV27	TRBJ2-1	-